The T cell receptor beta chain under discussion was sequenced for a study of T cell responses to AZD1222 COVID-19 vaccine. V was clipped by 4 bases and J by 4 bases, with 17 bases between them. This CDR3 has 15 amino acids. Germline V lookup: CDR1 SGHRS, CDR2 YFSETQ. The table came from immunoSEQ multiplex PCR; TCRdb's copy has only in-frame clones and leaves some out. Seen here are some 79,000 clones, about three quarters observed once, and the top ten hold around 50%. The rearrangement joins TRBV5-1 to TRBJ1-2, with a possible D match to TRBD1 (5 bases). The clonotype was recovered from an adult who received the AZD1222 COVID-19 vaccine. The sequencing used peripheral blood, collected 28 days after the second AZD1222 dose. Here the CDR3 DNA reads TGCGCCAGCAGCGCTCTCGGGGGGAGGTCCTATGGCTACACCTTC. It is translated as CASSALGGRSYGYTF.